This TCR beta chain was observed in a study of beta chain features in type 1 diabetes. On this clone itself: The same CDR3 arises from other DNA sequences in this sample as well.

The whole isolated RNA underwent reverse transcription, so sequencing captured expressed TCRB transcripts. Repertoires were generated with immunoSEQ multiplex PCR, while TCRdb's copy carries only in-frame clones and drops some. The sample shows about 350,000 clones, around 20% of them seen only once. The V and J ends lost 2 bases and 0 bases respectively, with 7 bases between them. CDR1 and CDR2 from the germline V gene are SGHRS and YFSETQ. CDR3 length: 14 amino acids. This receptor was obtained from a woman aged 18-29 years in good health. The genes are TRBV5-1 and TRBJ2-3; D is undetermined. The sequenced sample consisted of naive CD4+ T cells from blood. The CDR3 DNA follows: TGCGCCAGCAGCTTAAGCGCCAGCACAGATACGCAGTATTTT. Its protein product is CASSLSASTDTQYF.